Shown below are 28 T cell receptor beta chains from a single sample sequenced in a study of blood T cell repertoires in COVID-19. Clones were read by immunoSEQ multiplex PCR, and TCRdb kept only the in-frame ones, dropping some. The table shows under 200,000 clones, with around nine tenths occurring only once. The sample taken for sequencing was PBMCs or T cells enriched from blood (not recorded which). These receptors were taken from a woman between 18 and 29 years old who had recovered from COVID-19.

There are a few counts of this clone. This rearrangement joins TRBV5-1 to TRBJ2-7; 12 nucleotides line up with TRBD1. The V segment lost 5 bases and the J segment 8 bases; nucleotides outside the gene matches: 14. Germline CDR1 reads SGHRS; CDR2 reads YFSETQ. This CDR3 contains 16 residues. The CDR3, as DNA: TGCGCCAGCAGTCTGAACCCCGGGACAGGGGGCATACAGCAGTACTTC. It specifies CASSLNPGTGGIQQYF.

The chain uses TRBV30 and TRBJ2-2, with 8 bases matching TRBD2. Looked up from germline, CDR1 is GTSNPN and CDR2 is SVGIG (reference sequence). V was pared by 3 bases and J by 7 bases, with 7 bases of the junction left unmatched. This CDR3 comprises 14 residues. The CDR3 region has the DNA TGTGCCTGGAGGCGGGGGGCGTCCCGCGGGGAGCTGTTTTTT. Translating gives CAWRRGASRGELFF.

This clone is a singleton in its sample. In DNA form, the CDR3 reads TGTGCCATCAGTGTGTACGGGAGTGGGGAGACCCAGTACTTC. Translated, it gives CAISVYGSGETQYF. The V and J genes are TRBV10-3 and TRBJ2-5; a possible D gene is TRBD2 (6 bases). Germline-derived CDR1 and CDR2 are ENHRY and SYGVKD. The CDR3 extends over 14 amino acids. V dropped 4 bases and J dropped 5 bases, with 14 bases sitting between them.

The chain joins TRBV2 to TRBJ1-2; 7 bases map to TRBD1. The V gene end was trimmed by 8 bases and the J gene end by 3 bases; junction bases not matched to a gene: 3. CDR3 length: 12 residues. Germline V gene data show CDR1 as SNHLY and CDR2 as FYNNEI. The DNA for the CDR3 is TGTGCCAGCTCCGGGACAGACTATGGCTACACCTTC. This codes for CASSGTDYGYTF. The variable domain in full, with the rest retrieved from reference TRBV2 and TRBJ1-2, is EPEVTQTPSHQVTQMGQEVILRCVPISNHLYFYWYRQILGQKVEFLVSFYNNEISEKSEIFDDQFSVERPDGSNFTLKIRSTKLEDSAMYFCASSGTDYGYTFGSGTRLTVV.

The chain is built from TRBV28 and TRBJ2-1; 9 nucleotides match TRBD1. V was clipped by 5 bases and J by 4 bases; unmatched bases: 9. CDR3 size: 16 residues. Germline assignment: CDR1 MDHEN and CDR2 SYDVKM. The CDR3: CASSRPGTGSYNEQFF. The CDR3 bases are TGTGCCAGCAGTCGCCCCGGGACAGGGTCTTACAATGAGCAGTTCTTC.

This rearrangement joins TRBV6-2 or TRBV6-3 to TRBJ1-5, with D unresolved. CDR3 length equals 13 residues. V lost 0 bases and J lost 6, with 6 bases in between. Germline CDR1 and CDR2: MNHEY and SVGEGT. The CDR3 bases are TGTGCCAGCAGTTACTCGAGTGGTCAGCCCCAGCATTTT. Protein sequence: CASSYSSGQPQHF.

The CDR3 nucleotides read TGCAGCGTCGACAGGGACGGCTACACCTTC. It translates to CSVDRDGYTF. V usage is TRBV29-1 and J usage is TRBJ1-2, with 7 nucleotides matching TRBD1. CDR1 is SQVTM, CDR2 ANQGSEA, per germline. This CDR3 has 10 residues. V lost 6 bases and J lost 8; bases outside the gene matches: 3.

This clone occurred once. The V and J genes are TRBV28 and TRBJ2-7; TRBD1 is a possible D gene (6 bases). V was trimmed by 5 bases and J by 3 bases, leaving 17 bases between them. CDR1 and CDR2 (germline): MDHEN, SYDVKM. The CDR3 length is 15 residues. The CDR3, as DNA: TGTGCCAGCAGTCGCCAGGAGACAGGCAGCTACGAGCAGTACTTC. As protein: CASSRQETGSYEQYF.

The chain recombines TRBV7-8 with TRBJ1-1; the match to TRBD1 covers 7 bases. CDR3 length equals 13 residues. Germline CDR1 and CDR2: SGHVS and FQNEAQ. J lost 6 bases, V lost 6 bases, and 7 bases had no gene match. In DNA form, the CDR3 reads TGTGCCAGCAGTCAGACAGGGTTTGCTGAAGCTTTCTTT. Residues: CASSQTGFAEAFF.

V gene TRBV15 combines with J gene TRBJ2-3, with D unclear. The CDR3 spans 14 residues. Germline CDR1 is LNHNV and CDR2 is YYDKDF (reference sequence). Trimming left V 0 bases short and J 3 bases short, with 7 bases between. CDR3 sequence reads: CATSRDAATDTQYF. CDR3 DNA: TGTGCCACCAGCAGAGACGCGGCAACAGATACGCAGTATTTT.

The genes are TRBV18 and TRBJ1-1, with unresolved D. From germline, CDR1 is KGHSH and CDR2 LQKENI. This CDR3 comprises 15 residues. Trimming cost V 2 bases and J 4 bases, with 14 bases left between them. CDR3 region: CASSPSEAGGTEAFF. Here the CDR3 DNA reads TGTGCCAGCTCACCATCGGAAGCTGGAGGCACTGAAGCTTTCTTT.

A word on this clone: This CDR3 is also generated by other DNA sequences in the sample. This chain connects TRBV6-5 to TRBJ1-1; D gene unclear. Between the trimmed V and J ends, which lost 2 bases and 1 base, there was a span of 5 bases. The germline CDR1 and CDR2 sequences are MNHEY and SVGAGI. The CDR3 totals 13 residues. The CDR3 sequence is CASSYGRNTEAFF. The CDR3 bases are TGTGCCAGCAGTTACGGGCGGAACACTGAAGCTTTCTTT.

CDR3 coding DNA: TGTGCCAGCAGCTTTGGACTAGCGGGAGAGGGGAAGCTCTACGAGCAGTACTTC. Its translation: CASSFGLAGEGKLYEQYF. This sequence joins TRBV5-6 and TRBJ2-7; 13 bases line up with TRBD2. Looked up from germline, CDR1 is SGHDT and CDR2 is YYEEEE. This CDR3 region has 18 residues. V was clipped by 2 bases and J by 3 bases; unmatched bases: 11.

This chain connects TRBV28 to TRBJ1-5; the D gene is possibly TRBD1 (5 bases). The CDR3 totals 12 residues. V lost 5 bases and J 7 bases, leaving 9 bases between the germline ends. In germline, CDR1 is MDHEN, CDR2 SYDVKM. CDR3 residues: CASSGAGQPQHF. CDR3 in DNA: TGTGCCAGCAGTGGGGCTGGGCAGCCCCAGCATTTT. The full variable domain, in which reference TRBV28 and TRBJ1-5 provide the parts outside the CDR3, is DVKVTQSSRYLVKRTGEKVFLECVQDMDHENMFWYRQDPGLGLRLIYFSYDVKMKEKGDIPEGYSVSREKKERFSLILESASTNQTSMYLCASSGAGQPQHFGDGTRLSIL.

The chain links TRBV6-5 to TRBJ2-7, with D possibly matching TRBD1 (5 bases). V gave up 4 bases and J gave up 4 bases, with 17 bases separating them. Germline CDR1 is MNHEY and CDR2 is SVGAGI. CDR3 length: 15 residues. As DNA, the CDR3 is TGTGCCAGCAGTTTTGGGGCGTACCCCCCATACGAGCAGTACTTC. The encoded protein is CASSFGAYPPYEQYF.

The chain uses TRBV25-1 and TRBJ2-1, with TRBD2 matching over 9 bases. From germline, CDR1 is MGHDK and CDR2 SYGVNS. Trimming at V came to 1 base and at J to 7 bases, leaving 5 bases not matched to a gene. This CDR3 spans 15 amino acids. The CDR3 nucleotides read TGTGCCAGCAGTGAATCTAGCGGGATATGGAATGAGCAGTTCTTC. This gives the protein CASSESSGIWNEQFF.

The chain carries TRBV4-1 and TRBJ1-2, with TRBD1 matching 11 bases. Germline CDR1 and CDR2: MGHRA and YSYEKL. V shed 0 bases and J 8 bases; nucleotides not matched to a gene: 14. This CDR3 comprises 18 residues. CDR3: CASSQDQDWGQGGDGYTF. The CDR3 region has the DNA TGCGCCAGCAGCCAAGATCAGGATTGGGGACAGGGGGGGGACGGCTACACCTTC.

The chain combines TRBV5-8 with TRBJ1-4; 10 positions agree with TRBD1. V lost 5 bases, J lost 5 bases, and 6 bases stayed unmatched. Germline V CDR1 and CDR2: SGHTS, YDEGEE. The CDR3 is 15 residues long. The CDR3 nucleotides are TGTGCCAGCAGAGAGACAGGGGGCGGGAATGAAAAACTGTTTTTT. As protein: CASRETGGGNEKLFF.

This clone has a single count. The chain links TRBV6-4 to TRBJ2-7; 7 nucleotides agree with TRBD1. V lost 6 bases and J lost 1; bases outside the gene matches: 9. Germline V gives CDR1 MRHNA, CDR2 SNTAGT. The CDR3 is made up of 15 amino acids. The CDR3 coding sequence is TGTGCCAGCAGCCCCGGGACAGATCCTTCCTACGAGCAGTACTTC. Protein: CASSPGTDPSYEQYF.

The V call is TRBV10-1, the J call TRBJ2-7; D gene unclear. The CDR3 has 13 amino acids. V was trimmed by 2 bases and J by 3 bases, leaving 8 bases between them. Germline V gene lookup returns CDR1 WNHNN and CDR2 SYGVQD (reference sequence). CDR3 loop: CASSELPLYEQYF. In nucleotides, the CDR3 is TGCGCCAGCAGTGAGCTTCCCCTCTACGAGCAGTACTTC.

This clone was counted between two and nine times. The chain links TRBV2 to TRBJ1-2, with D maybe TRBD1 (6 bases). In germline, CDR1 is SNHLY, CDR2 FYNNEI. The V gene lost 6 bases and the J gene lost 5 bases, with 10 bases spanning the gap. This CDR3 has 12 amino acids. CDR3 DNA sequence: TGTGCCAGCAGGGACAGTTGGTATGGCTACACCTTC. Protein sequence: CASRDSWYGYTF.

The rearrangement uses TRBV28 and TRBJ1-5, with D possibly being TRBD1 (6 bases). Trimming shortened V by 5 bases and J by 9 bases, and 17 bases separated the two germline ends. The CDR3 is 14 residues long. The V gene's germline CDR1 is MDHEN and CDR2 SYDVKM. Here the CDR3 reads CASSDRIAHPPQHF. The CDR3 region has the DNA TGTGCCAGCAGTGACAGGATAGCGCATCCGCCCCAGCATTTT. The whole variable domain, remainder taken from reference TRBV28 and TRBJ1-5, is DVKVTQSSRYLVKRTGEKVFLECVQDMDHENMFWYRQDPGLGLRLIYFSYDVKMKEKGDIPEGYSVSREKKERFSLILESASTNQTSMYLCASSDRIAHPPQHFGDGTRLSIL.

The rearrangement uses TRBV19 and TRBJ1-6, with D unresolved. Looked up from germline, CDR1 is LNHDA and CDR2 is SQIVND (reference sequence). CDR3 length: 14 amino acids. V dropped 3 bases and J dropped 7 bases, with 10 bases sitting between them. Here the CDR3 DNA reads TGTGCCAGTAGTATCGGTGGAGACAATTCACCCCTCCACTTT. This sequence encodes CASSIGGDNSPLHF. Full variable domain (rest looked up from reference TRBV19 and TRBJ1-6): DGGITQSPKYLFRKEGQNVTLSCEQNLNHDAMYWYRQDPGQGLRLIYYSQIVNDFQKGDIAEGYSVSREKKESFPLTVTSAQKNPTAFYLCASSIGGDNSPLHFGNGTRLTVT.

The chain employs TRBV30 and TRBJ2-1, with TRBD2 as a possible D gene (5 bases). This CDR3 contains 11 residues. The V gene lost 7 bases and the J gene lost 13 bases, with 17 bases spanning the gap. Germline CDR1 GTSNPN, CDR2 SVGIG (reference sequence). The CDR3 spells CALVVAGEQFF. CDR3 sequence (DNA): TGTGCCTTAGTGGTGGCGGGCGAACAGTTCTTC.

The chain has TRBV18 and TRBJ2-1; 10 bases are shared with TRBD1. Trimming took 0 bases from V and 10 from J; bases not matched to a gene: 3. The V gene's germline CDR1 is KGHSH and CDR2 LQKENI. This CDR3 comprises 14 residues. The CDR3 bases are TGTGCCAGCTCACCACCGGGGACAGGGGACGAGCAGTTCTTC. Its protein product is CASSPPGTGDEQFF.

This CDR3 reads CASSQELAGGPDTQYF. DNA of the CDR3: TGTGCCAGCAGCCAAGAACTAGCGGGAGGGCCAGATACGCAGTATTTT. This rearrangement joins TRBV4-2 to TRBJ2-3, with 13 bases matching TRBD2. V lost 0 bases, J lost 4 bases, and 1 base stayed unmatched. The germline V gene has CDR1 LGHNA and CDR2 YNFKEQ. The CDR3 covers 16 residues.

This chain connects TRBV6-5 to TRBJ2-2; 8 bases fit TRBD1. V trimming: 2 bases; J trimming: 1 base; junction bases outside the gene matches: 3. The CDR3 length is 16 residues. CDR1 and CDR2 (germline): MNHEY, SVGAGI. The CDR3 is CASSYGGTGNTGELFF. The CDR3 bases are TGTGCCAGCAGTTACGGCGGGACAGGGAACACCGGGGAGCTGTTTTTT.

The chain combines TRBV4-1 with TRBJ1-1; 8 bases are shared with TRBD1. Unmatched junction bases numbered 8, after V lost 0 bases and J lost 5 bases. The germline V gene encodes CDR1 MGHRA and CDR2 YSYEKL. CDR3 length equals 16 residues. This CDR3 is CASSQDGTGGRTEAFF. The CDR3 bases are TGCGCCAGCAGCCAAGATGGAACAGGGGGTCGGACTGAAGCTTTCTTT.